This T cell receptor (beta chain) was retrieved from a study of regulatory T cells in long-lasting Graves disease. General study results and limits: TRBV28, TRBJ1-2 and TRBJ2-5 were segments that persistent disease favored. Patients with persistent disease shared 2,500 or so public clonotypes, outpacing the roughly 870 shared by new patients.

Researchers made TCR beta libraries by using iRepertoire HTBI primers and running Arm-PCR on CDR3 regions. Original processing notes: Detected in the samples were 62 TRBV and about 15 TRBJ segments. TCRdb used MiXCR to reprocess the multiplex PCR reads, holding one entry per CDR3 protein. TCRdb's processing, not the study's, gives the V and J calls here. This repertoire shows 650,000 to 700,000 distinct CDR3 sequences, 30% found once; its top ten account for 40% to 55%. The sample's time point: persistent/refractory GD, antithyroid drugs over 5 years with positive TRAb. Following extraction of RNA from PBMCs, that RNA was used to make the TCR library. EDTA tubes received approximately 10 milliliters of drawn peripheral blood. This CDR3 has 12 residues. Trimming left V 0 bases short and J 10 bases short, with 9 bases between. Germline values: CDR1 SNHLY, CDR2 FYNNEI. This clonotype occurred a few times. Its antigen is still unknown.

Source: peripheral blood mononuclear cells (PBMCs), taken when the disease was refractory, from a patient treated with antithyroid drugs. This chain uses TRBV2 with TRBJ1-1; D call uncertain. This receptor was taken from a female donor with Graves disease. CDR3 protein: CASSEAQRLAFF. Here the CDR3 DNA reads TGTGCCAGCAGTGAAGCGCAGAGGTTAGCTTTCTTT. The full variable domain, in which reference TRBV2 and TRBJ1-1 provide the parts outside the CDR3, is EPEVTQTPSHQVTQMGQEVILRCVPISNHLYFYWYRQILGQKVEFLVSFYNNEISEKSEIFDDQFSVERPDGSNFTLKIRSTKLEDSAMYFCASSEAQRLAFFGQGTRLTVV.